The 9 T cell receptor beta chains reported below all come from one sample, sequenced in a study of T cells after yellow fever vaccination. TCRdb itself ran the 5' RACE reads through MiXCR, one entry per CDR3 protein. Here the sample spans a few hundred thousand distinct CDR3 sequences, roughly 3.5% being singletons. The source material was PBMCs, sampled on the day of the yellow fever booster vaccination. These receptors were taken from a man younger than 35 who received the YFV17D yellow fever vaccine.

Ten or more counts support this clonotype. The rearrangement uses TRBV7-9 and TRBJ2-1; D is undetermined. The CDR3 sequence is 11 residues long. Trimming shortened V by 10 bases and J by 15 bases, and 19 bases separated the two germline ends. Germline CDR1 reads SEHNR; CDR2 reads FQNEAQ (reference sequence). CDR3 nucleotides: TGTGCCACAACACGGGTGGATTTGGGGTTCTTC. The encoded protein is CATTRVDLGFF.

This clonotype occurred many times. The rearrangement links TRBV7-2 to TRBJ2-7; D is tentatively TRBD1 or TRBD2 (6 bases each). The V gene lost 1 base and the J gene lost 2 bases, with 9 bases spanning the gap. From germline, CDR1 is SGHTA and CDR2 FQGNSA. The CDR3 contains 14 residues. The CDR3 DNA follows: TGTGCCAGCAGCTTAGTGGGGGGCACCTACGAGCAGTACGTC. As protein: CASSLVGGTYEQYV.

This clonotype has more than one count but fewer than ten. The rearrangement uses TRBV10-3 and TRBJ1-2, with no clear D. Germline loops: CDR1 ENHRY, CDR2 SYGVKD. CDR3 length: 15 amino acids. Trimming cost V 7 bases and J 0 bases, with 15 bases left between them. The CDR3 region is CAITDQVVANYGYTF. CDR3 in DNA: TGTGCCATCACTGACCAGGTAGTAGCTAACTATGGCTACACCTTC.

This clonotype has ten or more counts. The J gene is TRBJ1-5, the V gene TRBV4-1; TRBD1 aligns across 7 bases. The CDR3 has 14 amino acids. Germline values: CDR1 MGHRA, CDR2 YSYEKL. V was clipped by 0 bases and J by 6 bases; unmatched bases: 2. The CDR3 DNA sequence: TGCGCCAGCAGCCAAGATCAGGGGGGTCAGCCCCAGCATTTT. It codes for CASSQDQGGQPQHF.

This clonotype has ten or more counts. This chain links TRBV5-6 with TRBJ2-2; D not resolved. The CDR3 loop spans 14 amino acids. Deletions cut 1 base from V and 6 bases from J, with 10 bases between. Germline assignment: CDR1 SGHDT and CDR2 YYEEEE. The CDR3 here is CASSLRGGPGELFF. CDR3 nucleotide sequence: TGTGCCAGCAGCTTGAGAGGCGGACCCGGGGAGCTGTTTTTT. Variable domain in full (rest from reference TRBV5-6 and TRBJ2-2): DAGVTQSPTHLIKTRGQQVTLRCSPKSGHDTVSWYQQALGQGPQFIFQYYEEEERQRGNFPDRFSGHQFPNYSSELNVNALLLGDSALYLCASSLRGGPGELFFGEGSRLTVL.

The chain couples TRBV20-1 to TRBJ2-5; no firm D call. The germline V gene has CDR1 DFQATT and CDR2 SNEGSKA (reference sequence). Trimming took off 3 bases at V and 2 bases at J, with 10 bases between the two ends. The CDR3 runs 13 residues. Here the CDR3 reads CSARDDGQETQYF. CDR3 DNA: TGCAGTGCTAGGGACGACGGGCAAGAGACCCAGTACTTC.

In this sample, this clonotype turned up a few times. CDR3 amino acids: CASSPRRTGGQETQYF. CDR3 sequence (DNA): TGTGCCAGCTCACCAAGGCGAACGGGGGGGCAAGAGACCCAGTACTTC. The genes are TRBV18 and TRBJ2-5, with 8 positions matching TRBD2. The CDR3 covers 16 residues. The V gene end was trimmed by 2 bases and the J gene end by 2 bases; junction bases not matched to a gene: 7. Germline V gene data show CDR1 as KGHSH and CDR2 as LQKENI.

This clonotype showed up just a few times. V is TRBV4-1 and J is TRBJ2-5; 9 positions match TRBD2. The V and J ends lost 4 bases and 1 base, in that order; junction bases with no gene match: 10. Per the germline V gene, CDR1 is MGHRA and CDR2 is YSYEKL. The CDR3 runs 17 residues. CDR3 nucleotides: TGCGCCAGCAGCCGGCAAGCGGGGGGTTCGCTCCAAGAGACCCAGTACTTC. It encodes CASSRQAGGSLQETQYF.

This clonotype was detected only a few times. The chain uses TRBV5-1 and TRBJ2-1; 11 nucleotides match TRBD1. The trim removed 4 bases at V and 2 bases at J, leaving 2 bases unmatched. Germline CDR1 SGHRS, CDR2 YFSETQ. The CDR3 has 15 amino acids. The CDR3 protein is CASSGTGGTYNEQFF. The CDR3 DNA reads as TGCGCCAGCAGCGGGACAGGGGGGACCTACAATGAGCAGTTCTTC.